This TCR beta chain was obtained from a study of cytomegalovirus exposure and HLA in healthy donors. This clone has a handful of counts. Its antigen is not identified. Whole-study findings and limits: Being productive about 87% or about 30% of the time was typical of most TCR beta V segments in an earlier analysis. Later work showed greater clonal expansion in HLA-associated TCR beta chains than in equally common others.

Healthy bone marrow donors formed the donor group. Germline lookup yields CDR1 MDHEN and CDR2 SYDVKM. Germline trimming cut 6 bases from V and 5 bases from J; bases unmatched to any gene: 7. The CDR3 sequence is 14 residues long. Both 60 Vbeta primers and 13 Jbeta primers went into the PCR. How the authors handled the data: As a later analysis found, there were 80 million or so unique TCR beta chains, of which roughly 11 million were shared. Sequencing was performed with immunoSEQ multiplex PCR; in TCRdb, only in-frame clones are kept and a portion is missing. V and J calls and clone size are those listed in that table; D and trimming were worked out from the DNA. The table includes about 140,000 clones, less than 85% detected once.

Material: PBMCs. This TCR came from a man in his forties in good health and CMV-seronegative. The chain is built from TRBV28 and TRBJ2-3; TRBD1 matches 8 bases. The CDR3 loop reads CASSPTGQEDTQYF. CDR3 DNA: TGTGCCAGCAGCCCCACGGGACAGGAAGATACGCAGTATTTT.